The 6 T cell receptor beta chains in this list originate from one sample, sequenced in a study of cytomegalovirus exposure and HLA in healthy donors. Vbeta (60) and Jbeta (13) primers were used in the PCR. Here immunoSEQ multiplex PCR was the method, and the copy in TCRdb shows in-frame clones only, minus some. Of roughly 89,000 clones in the sample, 65% to 85% were seen once. The specimen was PBMCs. The receptor source for this set is a man aged 18 to 29 in good health and CMV-seronegative.

The chain uses TRBV2 and TRBJ2-7, with a weak D call TRBD2 (5 bases). This CDR3 is built from 14 residues. Germline values: CDR1 SNHLY, CDR2 FYNNEI. V was shortened by 6 bases and J by 1 base, with 13 bases between the two germline ends. CDR3 region: CASRGSPGSYEQYF. The CDR3 DNA sequence: TGTGCCAGCAGGGGGTCTCCGGGATCCTACGAGCAGTACTTC.

The rearrangement uses TRBV19 and TRBJ2-5; 7 bases are shared with TRBD1. The CDR3 has 12 amino acids. CDR1 and CDR2 from the germline V gene are LNHDA and SQIVND (reference sequence). V lost 7 bases and J lost 3; bases outside the gene matches: 2. CDR3 loop: CASKTGKETQYF. Here the CDR3 DNA reads TGTGCCAGTAAGACAGGGAAAGAGACCCAGTACTTC.

The rearrangement joins TRBV9 to TRBJ1-6; D remains ambiguous. CDR1 is SGDLS, CDR2 YYNGEE, per germline. The CDR3 contains 14 residues. V lost 0 bases, J lost 6 bases, and 7 bases lay in between. DNA for the CDR3: TGTGCCAGCAGCGTAGTCCAGGCTAATTCACCCCTCCACTTT. This codes for CASSVVQANSPLHF.

As to this clone: One end of the junction is discordant with germline, which a read error may explain. V is TRBV7-9 and J is TRBJ2-3, with 8 bases that match TRBD1. Germline lookup yields CDR1 SEHNR and CDR2 FQNEAQ (reference sequence). The CDR3 spans 15 residues. The CDR3 nucleotides are TGTTCCAGCAGCGTTACCAGACAGGGGCCAGATACGCAGTATTTT. Protein: CSSSVTRQGPDTQYF.

This chain links TRBV4-2 with TRBJ1-3, with no clear D. Between the trimmed V and J ends, which lost 1 base and 0 bases, there was a span of 4 bases. This CDR3 contains 14 residues. Germline V gene lookup returns CDR1 LGHNA and CDR2 YNFKEQ. The CDR3 nucleotides read TGTGCCAGCAGCCAAGGAGACTCTGGAAACACCATATATTTT. Translated: CASSQGDSGNTIYF.

V usage is TRBV9 and J usage is TRBJ2-1; 8 bases match TRBD2. This CDR3 comprises 15 residues. Trimming cost V 4 bases and J 5 bases; bases outside gene matches: 8. Germline-derived CDR1 and CDR2 are SGDLS and YYNGEE. The chain's CDR3 is CASSPAGGAHNEQFF. The DNA of the CDR3 is TGTGCCAGCAGCCCTGCCGGGGGGGCCCACAATGAGCAGTTCTTC.